The 2 T cell receptor beta chains given below trace back to one sample, sequenced in a study of graft-versus-host responses after intestinal transplantation. The antigens these receptors bind are not known. Repertoires were generated with immunoSEQ multiplex PCR, while TCRdb's copy carries only in-frame clones and drops some. The sample records some 110,000 clones, about nine tenths being singletons. Sequences were derived from unstimulated CD4+ T cells sorted from spleen or lymph node cells, sampled before intestinal transplant. Source of these receptors: a human donor who received an intestinal transplant.

The gene calls are TRBV27 and TRBJ2-3; unclear D gene. The CDR3 has 15 amino acids. Germline loops: CDR1 MNHEY, CDR2 SMNVEV (reference sequence). The germline V and J ends were trimmed by 10 bases and 0 bases, with 17 bases remaining between them. The CDR3 DNA reads TGTGCCAACTCCTGTGGGCGAACTAGCACAGATACGCAGTATTTT. Protein sequence: CANSCGRTSTDTQYF.

The chain combines TRBV6-6 with TRBJ2-2, with D perhaps TRBD1 (5 bases). This CDR3 is 15 amino acids long. Germline V gene data show CDR1 as MNHNY and CDR2 as SVGAGI (reference sequence). V gave up 7 bases and J gave up 2 bases, with 14 bases separating them. The CDR3 DNA sequence: TGTGCCAGCACCCACAGGCTACCTAACACCGGGGAGCTGTTTTTT. Translating gives CASTHRLPNTGELFF.